These 3 T cell receptor beta chains came from one sample sequenced in a study of T cell repertoires in cytomegalovirus infection. No antigen has been assigned to these receptors. MiXCR, run by TCRdb on the reads, gives a single entry per CDR3 protein. The table lists some 590,000 distinct CDR3 sequences, about 39% of them singletons, with around 50% in the top ten. The material sequenced was cultured PBMCs, taken from culture after CMV antigen stimulation. The source is a human donor in good health (CMV status not recorded). Some clones in this sample may be carry-over from other donors' samples.

This chain uses TRBV7-8 with TRBJ2-3; TRBD2 might be the D (7 bases). CDR1 and CDR2 (germline): SGHVS, FQNEAQ. This CDR3 is 19 amino acids long. Trimming shortened V by 7 bases and J by 0 bases, and 26 bases separated the two germline ends. The CDR3 nucleotides read TGTGCCAGCACCGACTATGCGGAGGGGGGGCCTTCCAGCACAGATACGCAGTATTTT. Amino acid sequence: CASTDYAEGGPSSTDTQYF.

The V call is TRBV7-9, the J call TRBJ2-7; D is ambiguous. There are 13 residues in the CDR3. V gave up 4 bases and J gave up 2 bases, with 9 bases separating them. Per germline, CDR1 SEHNR and CDR2 FQNEAQ (reference sequence). Here the CDR3 reads CASSSTETYEQYF. The CDR3 bases are TGTGCCAGCAGCTCAACAGAGACCTACGAGCAGTACTTC.

This clonotype was found a few times. This chain joins TRBV19 and TRBJ1-5, with TRBD1 matching 8 bases. The junction had 15 bases not matched to a gene; V was cut back by 6 bases and J by 11 bases. The germline gives CDR1 LNHDA, CDR2 SQIVND (reference sequence). CDR3 length equals 15 residues. CDR3 DNA sequence: TGTGCCAGTAGACCGAGGACAGGGCCCACCCTTGCCCAGCATTTT. It encodes CASRPRTGPTLAQHF.